This entry lists 15 T cell receptor beta chains sequenced from one sample in a study of blood T cell repertoires in COVID-19. Produced via immunoSEQ multiplex PCR; TCRdb's table is partial and in-frame only. The table has some 190,000 clones, roughly 80% seen once. The sequenced material came from peripheral blood. All receptors come from a woman in her 40s with COVID-19, enrolled during active disease.

The chain employs TRBV5-4 and TRBJ2-2; 8 positions agree with TRBD2. CDR3 length equals 17 residues. Germline CDR1 is SGHNT and CDR2 is YYREEE (reference sequence). V shed 0 bases and J 2 bases; nucleotides not matched to a gene: 6. CDR3 sequence (DNA): TGTGCCAGCAGCTTGGGAGGTAGCGGGATCAACACCGGGGAGCTGTTTTTT. Its translation is CASSLGGSGINTGELFF.

The rearrangement uses TRBV19 and TRBJ1-1, with TRBD1 as a possible D gene (5 bases). The CDR3 totals 13 residues. Trimming shortened V by 3 bases and J by 7 bases, and 12 bases separated the two germline ends. Germline assignment: CDR1 LNHDA and CDR2 SQIVND (reference sequence). In DNA form, the CDR3 reads TGTGCCAGTAGTATGACGGGGGTGAGTGAAGCTTTCTTT. Its translation: CASSMTGVSEAFF.

This chain joins TRBV4-1 and TRBJ2-4; maybe TRBD1 (5 bases). Germline lookup yields CDR1 MGHRA and CDR2 YSYEKL. This CDR3 has 16 residues. Trimming stripped 4 bases from V and 0 bases from J, with 13 bases between. The CDR3 bases are TGCGCCAGCAGCCCCCGGACACGACAAGCCAAAAACATTCAGTACTTC. The encoded protein is CASSPRTRQAKNIQYF.

DNA of the CDR3: TGTGCCAGCAGTGAATCTTTGGGACAGTTCTATGGCTACACCTTC. Translation gives CASSESLGQFYGYTF. The chain combines TRBV6-1 with TRBJ1-2, with 7 nucleotides matching TRBD1. From germline, CDR1 is MNHNS and CDR2 SASEGT. The ends lost 2 bases at V and 4 bases at J; junction bases unmatched: 7. The CDR3 is 15 amino acids.

The V gene is TRBV6-6, the J gene TRBJ1-1; the D is unclear. The CDR3 extends over 14 amino acids. The germline gives CDR1 MNHNY, CDR2 SVGAGI (reference sequence). V was cut by 2 bases and J by 0 bases, with 7 bases left in between. In DNA form, the CDR3 reads TGTGCCAGCAGTTACGGCAGGTTGAACACTGAAGCTTTCTTT. Its translation: CASSYGRLNTEAFF.

This chain connects TRBV19 to TRBJ1-1, with TRBD1 matching over 10 bases. Germline V lookup: CDR1 LNHDA, CDR2 SQIVND (reference sequence). V dropped 8 bases and J dropped 4; count of bases not matched to a gene: 4. This CDR3 has 13 amino acids. The CDR3 DNA reads as TGTGCCAGTTTAGGACAGGGGGGCACTGAAGCTTTCTTT. This sequence encodes CASLGQGGTEAFF.

Here the CDR3 reads CASSPTTKNIQYF. CDR3 nucleotide sequence: TGTGCCAGTAGTCCTACTACAAAAAACATTCAGTACTTC. The chain couples TRBV19 to TRBJ2-4; D call uncertain. V lost 5 bases and J 4 bases, leaving 9 bases between the germline ends. Germline V gene lookup returns CDR1 LNHDA and CDR2 SQIVND (reference sequence). The CDR3 covers 13 residues.

This clone was recorded once. This rearrangement joins TRBV18 to TRBJ1-3, with TRBD1 matching 8 bases. Germline CDR1 is KGHSH and CDR2 is LQKENI. The CDR3 runs to 18 residues. V dropped 0 bases and J dropped 0; count of bases not matched to a gene: 7. The CDR3 spells CASSPPNGQGPSGNTIYF. The CDR3 nucleotides are TGTGCCAGCTCACCACCCAACGGACAGGGCCCCTCTGGAAACACCATATATTTT.

The chain is built from TRBV27 and TRBJ1-5; D gene uncertain. This CDR3 comprises 17 residues. V gave up 4 bases and J gave up 0 bases, with 16 bases separating them. The V gene's germline CDR1 is MNHEY and CDR2 SMNVEV (reference sequence). As DNA, the CDR3 is TGTGCCAGCAGTTCAGATCCGAGGCGGGTTAGCAATCAGCCCCAGCATTTT. Translation gives CASSSDPRRVSNQPQHF.

There are a few counts of this clone. The rearrangement uses TRBV9 and TRBJ2-2, with 8 bases that match TRBD1. Germline V lookup: CDR1 SGDLS, CDR2 YYNGEE. CDR3 size: 15 residues. V shed 3 bases, J shed 2 bases, and the junction held 3 bases outside the gene matches. The CDR3 region is CASSETGVNTGELFF. The CDR3 nucleotides read TGTGCCAGCAGCGAGACAGGGGTTAACACCGGGGAGCTGTTTTTT.

The V and J genes are TRBV4-2 and TRBJ1-5; D is undetermined. V lost 4 bases and J 4 bases, leaving 8 bases between the germline ends. Germline V gene lookup returns CDR1 LGHNA and CDR2 YNFKEQ. This CDR3 spans 13 amino acids. The CDR3 DNA follows: TGTGCCAGCAGCCGTCAAACAAATCAGCCCCAGCATTTT. Translation: CASSRQTNQPQHF.

The V gene is TRBV5-5, the J gene TRBJ2-7; 7 bases are shared with TRBD2. CDR1 and CDR2 (germline): SGHKS, YYEKEE (reference sequence). Trimming took 1 base from V and 2 from J; bases not matched to a gene: 3. This CDR3 contains 14 residues. The CDR3 region is CASSLREGPYEQYF. CDR3 DNA: TGTGCCAGCAGCTTGAGGGAGGGTCCCTACGAGCAGTACTTC. The whole variable domain, remainder taken from reference TRBV5-5 and TRBJ2-7, is DAGVTQSPTHLIKTRGQQVTLRCSPISGHKSVSWYQQVLGQGPQFIFQYYEKEERGRGNFPDRFSARQFPNYSSELNVNALLLGDSALYLCASSLREGPYEQYFGPGTRLTVT.

The rearrangement uses TRBV29-1 and TRBJ2-7; 11 bases are shared with TRBD1. The CDR3 runs 11 residues. V lost 7 bases and J lost 6; bases outside the gene matches: 2. The germline V gene encodes CDR1 SQVTM and CDR2 ANQGSEA. The CDR3 reads CSAGTGGEQYV. Here the CDR3 DNA reads TGCAGCGCCGGGACAGGGGGCGAGCAGTACGTC.

The V and J genes are TRBV14 and TRBJ1-6; weak D call: TRBD1 (5 bases). Germline CDR1 and CDR2: SGHDN and FVKESK. V was cut by 4 bases and J by 7 bases, with 14 bases left in between. CDR3 length equals 15 residues. The CDR3 region has the DNA TGTGCCAGCAGCCCCGGACACGGGTGGAATTCACCCCTCCACTTT. Amino acid sequence: CASSPGHGWNSPLHF.

This sequence joins TRBV5-6 and TRBJ2-1; TRBD2 is a possible D gene (6 bases). V was shortened by 0 bases and J by 6 bases, with 10 bases between the two germline ends. The CDR3 is 14 amino acids. Germline CDR1 reads SGHDT; CDR2 reads YYEEEE. CDR3 DNA sequence: TGTGCCAGCAGCTTGGCACTAGCCCCCAATGAGCAGTTCTTC. Protein product: CASSLALAPNEQFF.